The 24 T cell receptor beta chains listed next were all sequenced from one sample in a study of CD8+ T cells in alopecia areata. RNA extraction was followed by reverse transcription into cDNA, which acted as the sequencing template. TCRdb keeps only in-frame clones here, not all; method: immunoSEQ multiplex PCR. This table holds 120,000 or so clones, roughly two fifths found once. The sequenced sample was CD4+ T cells sorted from blood. The receptors come from a human donor with alopecia areata.

This clone has only a few counts. The V and J genes are TRBV7-9 and TRBJ2-7; D not resolved. Trimming took 0 bases from V and 3 from J, leaving 6 bases between them. The CDR3 runs 13 residues. Germline CDR1 reads SEHNR; CDR2 reads FQNEAQ (reference sequence). In nucleotides, the CDR3 is TGTGCCAGCAGCTTAGCAACCATCTACGAGCAGTACTTC. The encoded protein is CASSLATIYEQYF. The complete variable domain, with remaining parts taken from reference TRBV7-9 and TRBJ2-7, reads DTGVSQNPRHKITKRGQNVTFRCDPISEHNRLYWYRQTLGQGPEFLTYFQNEAQLEKSRLLSDRFSAERPKGSFSTLEIQRTEQGDSAMYLCASSLATIYEQYFGPGTRLTVT.

This clone was seen a few times. The chain joins TRBV14 to TRBJ1-2; 10 bases are a match to TRBD1. CDR1 and CDR2 (germline): SGHDN, FVKESK. The V and J ends lost 1 base and 3 bases, in that order; junction bases with no gene match: 2. This CDR3 comprises 15 residues. CDR3 in amino acids: CASSQAGTGDYGYTF. The DNA for the CDR3 is TGTGCCAGCAGCCAAGCCGGGACAGGGGACTATGGCTACACCTTC.

This sequence joins TRBV7-9 and TRBJ2-7; 7 positions match TRBD2. V shed 5 bases, J shed 6 bases, and the junction held 7 bases outside the gene matches. The CDR3 sequence is 13 residues long. Germline V CDR1 and CDR2: SEHNR, FQNEAQ (reference sequence). CDR3 in amino acids: CASSPTGEGEQYF. The CDR3, as DNA: TGTGCCAGCAGCCCCACGGGGGAGGGCGAGCAGTACTTC.

Details on this clone: Additional DNA sequences in this sample encode the identical CDR3. The V and J genes are TRBV29-1 and TRBJ2-7, with D unclear. The CDR3 spans 10 residues. Germline CDR1 reads SQVTM; CDR2 reads ANQGSEA. The V gene lost 6 bases and the J gene lost 1 base, with 4 bases spanning the gap. CDR3 amino acids: CSVGSYEQYF. The CDR3 coding sequence is TGCAGCGTGGGTTCCTACGAGCAGTACTTC.

This chain links TRBV5-6 with TRBJ2-7; no firm D call. Germline V gives CDR1 SGHDT, CDR2 YYEEEE. This CDR3 is 14 amino acids long. V was pared by 0 bases and J by 3 bases, with 10 bases between. The CDR3 is CASSLDVPHYEQYF. The DNA of the CDR3 is TGTGCCAGCAGCTTGGATGTTCCCCACTACGAGCAGTACTTC. The variable domain in full, completed from reference TRBV5-6 and TRBJ2-7, reads DAGVTQSPTHLIKTRGQQVTLRCSPKSGHDTVSWYQQALGQGPQFIFQYYEEEERQRGNFPDRFSGHQFPNYSSELNVNALLLGDSALYLCASSLDVPHYEQYFGPGTRLTVT.

V gene TRBV18 combines with J gene TRBJ2-2, with a weak D call TRBD2 (6 bases). V was trimmed by 0 bases and J by 6 bases, leaving 8 bases between them. Germline-derived CDR1 and CDR2 are KGHSH and LQKENI. This CDR3 contains 14 residues. The CDR3 protein is CASSPPSGAGELFF. The CDR3 bases are TGTGCCAGCTCACCACCCTCGGGGGCCGGGGAGCTGTTTTTT.

This chain links TRBV5-4 with TRBJ2-5; D tentatively fits TRBD1 or TRBD2 (6 bases each). Germline V gene data show CDR1 as SGHNT and CDR2 as YYREEE (reference sequence). This CDR3 spans 15 amino acids. Trimming removed 5 bases from V and 5 bases from J, with 19 bases in between. The CDR3 sequence is CASRWRGYERETQYF. CDR3 in DNA: TGTGCCAGCAGGTGGAGGGGGTATGAGAGGGAGACCCAGTACTTC.

This sequence joins TRBV6-5 and TRBJ1-2, with a weak D call TRBD1 (5 bases). Trimming took off 5 bases at V and 8 bases at J, with 15 bases between the two ends. Germline V gene sequence: CDR1 MNHEY, CDR2 SVGAGI. The CDR3 totals 13 residues. This CDR3 is CASSTGGQQGYTF. The CDR3 DNA follows: TGTGCCAGCAGTACGGGGGGTCAGCAAGGCTACACCTTC.

This rearrangement joins TRBV7-3 to TRBJ1-2; 9 bases match TRBD1. The germline V gene has CDR1 SGHTA and CDR2 FQGTGA. With V trimmed by 4 bases and J by 3 bases, 9 bases remained unmatched. The CDR3 is 16 amino acids. In DNA, the CDR3 is TGTGCCAGCAGCTCAAGTGGGACAGGGAAGGACTATGGCTACACCTTC. This gives the protein CASSSSGTGKDYGYTF.

V gene TRBV28 combines with J gene TRBJ2-3, with D perhaps TRBD1 or TRBD2 (5 bases each). Trimming shortened V by 3 bases and J by 10 bases, and 14 bases separated the two germline ends. This CDR3 region has 13 residues. Germline CDR1 MDHEN, CDR2 SYDVKM. The CDR3 DNA is TGTGCCAGCAGTTTCAACCAAGGGGACCCGCAGTATTTT. Protein sequence: CASSFNQGDPQYF.

This clone was seen repeatedly, ten times or more. The genes are TRBV5-5 and TRBJ2-7; the D is unclear. This CDR3 is 14 amino acids long. Trimming stripped 0 bases from V and 1 base from J, with 8 bases between. CDR1 is SGHKS, CDR2 YYEKEE, per germline (reference sequence). The CDR3 loop is CASSLVGRSYEQYF. The CDR3 DNA sequence: TGTGCCAGCAGCTTGGTCGGCAGATCCTACGAGCAGTACTTC.

This clone was counted a few times. This chain links TRBV29-1 with TRBJ2-7; no clear D gene. Between the trimmed V and J ends, which lost 0 bases and 3 bases, there was a span of 9 bases. The germline gives CDR1 SQVTM, CDR2 ANQGSEA. There are 13 residues in the CDR3. The CDR3 spells CSVEDGRYYEQYF. CDR3 sequence (DNA): TGCAGCGTTGAAGATGGCAGGTACTACGAGCAGTACTTC.

The V call is TRBV29-1, the J call TRBJ2-3; TRBD2 matches 10 bases. V shed 4 bases, J shed 3 bases, and the junction held 4 bases outside the gene matches. CDR3 length: 14 amino acids. From germline, CDR1 is SQVTM and CDR2 ANQGSEA. The CDR3 here is CSVALAGRTDTQYF. The CDR3 nucleotides are TGCAGCGTTGCACTAGCGGGAAGAACAGATACGCAGTATTTT.

This sequence joins TRBV30 and TRBJ2-6, with a tentative D call TRBD2 (5 bases). Germline V gene data show CDR1 as GTSNPN and CDR2 as SVGIG (reference sequence). The CDR3 is 13 residues long. V dropped 5 bases and J dropped 3 bases, with 8 bases sitting between them. The chain's CDR3 is CAWAGGGANVLTF. CDR3 nucleotides: TGTGCCTGGGCGGGCGGTGGGGCCAACGTCCTGACTTTC.

This clone was found a few times. This specimen includes other DNA sequences encoding the same CDR3. The chain links TRBV29-1 to TRBJ2-7; 7 nucleotides align to TRBD1. The CDR3 has 11 amino acids. CDR1 and CDR2 from the germline V gene are SQVTM and ANQGSEA. Losses at the gene ends were 4 bases for V and 4 bases for J; bases not matched to a gene: 1. Here the CDR3 DNA reads TGCAGCGTTGCACAGGGGTACGAGCAGTACTTC. Translation gives CSVAQGYEQYF.

This rearrangement joins TRBV4-3 to TRBJ1-2; 9 nucleotides line up with TRBD1. The CDR3 is made up of 15 amino acids. J was trimmed by 8 bases and V by 4 bases; bases with no gene match: 11. Per the germline V gene, CDR1 is LGHNA and CDR2 is YSLEER. CDR3 protein: CASSRPGQGFQGYTF. CDR3 in DNA: TGCGCCAGCAGCCGGCCGGGACAGGGTTTCCAAGGCTACACCTTC.

The chain carries TRBV18 and TRBJ2-1; a possible D gene is TRBD1 (7 bases). The CDR3 extends over 16 amino acids. V lost 2 bases and J 5 bases, leaving 16 bases between the germline ends. CDR1 and CDR2 (germline): KGHSH, LQKENI. CDR3 sequence: CASSPTPQGTHNEQFF. The DNA of the CDR3 is TGTGCCAGCTCACCAACCCCACAGGGGACTCACAATGAGCAGTTCTTC.

CDR3 DNA: TGCGCCAGCAGCTTGGGAACAGAAAACACCGGGGAGCTGTTTTTT. This translates into CASSLGTENTGELFF. The rearrangement links TRBV5-1 to TRBJ2-2; D remains ambiguous. Germline V gene data show CDR1 as SGHRS and CDR2 as YFSETQ. The V and J ends lost 0 bases and 2 bases respectively, with 8 bases between them. The CDR3 sequence is 15 residues long.

This chain links TRBV13 with TRBJ2-3; D is ambiguous. This CDR3 is built from 12 residues. Trimming took off 5 bases at V and 8 bases at J, with 11 bases between the two ends. Germline V gene lookup returns CDR1 PRHDT and CDR2 FYEKMQ (reference sequence). The CDR3 here is CASSPNMGTQYF. CDR3 nucleotides: TGTGCCAGCAGCCCCAACATGGGTACGCAGTATTTT.

This chain links TRBV5-1 with TRBJ1-1; D gene ambiguous. Trimming stripped 4 bases from V and 0 bases from J, with 7 bases between. This CDR3 has 13 residues. Germline-derived CDR1 and CDR2 are SGHRS and YFSETQ. CDR3 in amino acids: CASSVTVNTEAFF. DNA of the CDR3: TGCGCCAGCAGCGTTACAGTGAACACTGAAGCTTTCTTT.

The chain uses TRBV5-1 and TRBJ2-7, with D maybe TRBD2 (6 bases). CDR1 and CDR2 (germline): SGHRS, YFSETQ. This CDR3 comprises 13 residues. Between the trimmed V and J ends, which lost 0 bases and 3 bases, there was a span of 7 bases. In nucleotides, the CDR3 is TGCGCCAGCAGCTTGGTGCGGGGCTACGAGCAGTACTTC. Its translation is CASSLVRGYEQYF. The entire variable domain, with the rest obtained from reference TRBV5-1 and TRBJ2-7, is as follows: KAGVTQTPRYLIKTRGQQVTLSCSPISGHRSVSWYQQTPGQGLQFLFEYFSETQRNKGNFPGRFSGRQFSNSRSEMNVSTLELGDSALYLCASSLVRGYEQYFGPGTRLTVT.

This clone was observed a handful of times. The same CDR3 also results from other DNA sequences found in this sample. The rearrangement uses TRBV6-5 and TRBJ2-1; 8 positions agree with TRBD2. CDR1 is MNHEY and CDR2 is SVGAGI in the germline V gene. V lost 3 bases to trimming and J lost 0 bases; unmatched junction nucleotides: 1. The CDR3 runs 15 residues. The CDR3 loop reads CASSYSGTSYNEQFF. The CDR3 nucleotides are TGTGCCAGCAGTTATAGCGGGACCTCCTACAATGAGCAGTTCTTC.

This clone was observed a handful of times. The V and J genes are TRBV29-1 and TRBJ2-3; 10 bases map to TRBD1. V trimming: 2 bases; J trimming: 2 bases; junction bases outside the gene matches: 4. The germline V gene encodes CDR1 SQVTM and CDR2 ANQGSEA. The length of the CDR3 is 15 residues. CDR3 residues: CSVELGQGPTDTQYF. Here the CDR3 DNA reads TGCAGCGTTGAATTGGGACAGGGGCCCACAGATACGCAGTATTTT.

CDR3 loop: CASSQDPSDTEAFF. CDR3 DNA: TGCGCCAGCAGCCAAGACCCGTCCGACACTGAAGCTTTCTTT. V and J are TRBV4-3 and TRBJ1-1, with no clear D. The CDR3 consists of 14 residues. Trimming pared 0 bases from V and 3 bases from J, leaving 8 bases between. Germline CDR1 LGHNA, CDR2 YSLEER.